The table lists the clone carrying this TCR beta chain with many counts. As yet, its antigen is unknown. The entry originates in a study of post-analysis software for immune sequencing data. Overall study: Some patients lacked subtype; others had relapsing-remitting, secondary progressive or progressive-relapsing disease.

CDR3 size: 12 residues. Trimming removed 7 bases from V and 7 bases from J, with 14 bases in between. CDR1 and CDR2 from the germline V gene are SQVTM and ANQGSEA. Carried by the TCR beta cDNA libraries were unique molecular identifiers. TCRdb re-called the PCR reads with MiXCR, one entry per CDR3 protein. The repertoire holds 150,000 to 200,000 distinct CDR3 sequences, with about 30% as singletons. Findings and caveats of the study: Samples from a shared batch, those prepared together, strongly co-clustered by F measure. Controls' normalized Chao1 diversity significantly exceeded that of multiple sclerosis patients. TRBV segments more frequent in patients than in controls numbered a few and included TRBV5-6, TRBV5-1 and TRBV20-1.

The sample taken for sequencing was blood. The TCR originated in a girl under 18 with multiple sclerosis. The V call is TRBV29-1, the J call TRBJ2-1, with D possibly TRBD1 on 6 matching bases. The CDR3 region is CSAQGSWNEQFF. Here the CDR3 DNA reads TGCAGCGCACAGGGTTCGTGGAATGAGCAGTTCTTC.